This section outlines one T cell receptor (beta chain) sequence together with its context. The antigen is undetermined. This entry belongs to a study of T-cell memory formation after mild COVID-19. Whole-study context: In these data, TCR clusters were largely donor specific.

V was clipped by 5 bases and J by 8 bases, with 16 bases between them. The CDR3 loop spans 14 amino acids. CDR1 is SGHNT and CDR2 is YENEEA in the germline V gene. Broader study findings: Pre-infection memory carried some responding clones, suggesting that cross-reactive memory joined. Proof of SARS-CoV-2 specificity was absent for the second-wave clones that crested on day 37.

Using its own MiXCR run on the 5' RACE reads, TCRdb lists one record per CDR3 protein. Here the sample spans hundreds of thousands of distinct CDR3 sequences, 8.2% being singletons. Sequencing was performed on PBMCs or a T cell subset sorted from them (not recorded which). V and J are TRBV11-3 and TRBJ2-1; D gene ambiguous. This clonotype was obtained from a man younger than 30 who had mild COVID-19 (a few samples of this study predate the infection). Cell type and time point are not known. The DNA for the CDR3 is TGTGCCAGCAGCGACCGGACCCGCCCGCATGAGCAGTTCTTC. Amino acids: CASSDRTRPHEQFF.